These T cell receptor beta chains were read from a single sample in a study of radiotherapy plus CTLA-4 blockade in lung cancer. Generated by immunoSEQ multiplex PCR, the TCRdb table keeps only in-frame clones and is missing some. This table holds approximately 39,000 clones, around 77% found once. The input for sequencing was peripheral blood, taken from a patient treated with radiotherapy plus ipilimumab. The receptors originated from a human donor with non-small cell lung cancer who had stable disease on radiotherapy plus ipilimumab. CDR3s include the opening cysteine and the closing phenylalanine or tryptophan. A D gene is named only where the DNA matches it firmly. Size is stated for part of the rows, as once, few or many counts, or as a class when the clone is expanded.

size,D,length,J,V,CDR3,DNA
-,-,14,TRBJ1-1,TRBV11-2,CASSLRARNTEAFF,TGTGCCAGCAGCTTGAGGGCCAGGAACACTGAAGCTTTCTTT
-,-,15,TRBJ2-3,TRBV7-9,CASSPTGGRQDTQYF,TGTGCCAGCAGCCCGACCGGGGGGCGGCAAGATACGCAGTATTTT
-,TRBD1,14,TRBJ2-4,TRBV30,CAWSAGTAQNIQYF,TGTGCCTGGAGTGCAGGGACAGCCCAAAACATTCAGTACTTC
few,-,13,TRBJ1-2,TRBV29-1,CSVEDLGSYGYTF,TGCAGCGTTGAAGATCTGGGGAGCTATGGCTACACCTTC
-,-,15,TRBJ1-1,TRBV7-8,CASSSLGQMNTEAFF,TGTGCCAGCAGCTCCCTAGGACAGATGAACACTGAAGCTTTCTTT
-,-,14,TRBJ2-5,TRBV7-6,CASSGRGGGGTQYF,TGTGCCAGCAGCGGAAGGGGGGGAGGAGGGACCCAGTACTTC
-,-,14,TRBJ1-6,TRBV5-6,CASTRRGGNSPLHF,TGTGCCAGCACTCGACGAGGCGGGAATTCACCCCTCCACTTT
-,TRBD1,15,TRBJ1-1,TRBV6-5,CASSSSTGMNTEAFF,TGTGCCAGCAGTTCGTCGACAGGGATGAACACTGAAGCTTTCTTT
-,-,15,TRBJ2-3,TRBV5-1,CASAEGGFNTDTQYF,TGCGCCAGCGCAGAAGGGGGTTTTAACACAGATACGCAGTATTTT
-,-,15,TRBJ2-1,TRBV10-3,CAISDSWGERNEQFF,TGTGCCATCAGTGATAGCTGGGGGGAAAGGAATGAGCAGTTCTTC
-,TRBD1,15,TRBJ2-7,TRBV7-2,CASSPGQGSSYEQYF,TGTGCCAGCAGCCCCGGACAGGGTAGCTCCTACGAGCAGTACTTC
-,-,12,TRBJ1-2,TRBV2,CASRADREPTTF,TGTGCCAGCAGAGCGGACCGGGAACCTACGACCTTC
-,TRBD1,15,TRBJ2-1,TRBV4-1,CASSRGSRGLNEQFF,TGCGCCAGCAGCCGAGGGAGCAGGGGGCTCAATGAGCAGTTCTTC
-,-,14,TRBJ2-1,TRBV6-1,CASRLRVGPNEQFF,TGTGCCAGCAGGTTGAGAGTGGGCCCCAATGAGCAGTTCTTC
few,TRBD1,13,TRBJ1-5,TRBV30,CAWGTGRNQPQHF,TGTGCCTGGGGGACAGGGAGGAATCAGCCCCAGCATTTT
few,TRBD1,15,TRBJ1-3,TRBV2,CASSEDRGSGNTIYF,TGTGCCAGCAGTGAAGACAGGGGATCTGGAAACACCATATATTTT
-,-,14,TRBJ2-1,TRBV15,CATQQGSSYNEQFF,TGTGCCACCCAGCAGGGAAGCTCCTACAATGAGCAGTTCTTC
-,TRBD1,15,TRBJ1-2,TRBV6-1,CASSETGLVVGGYTF,TGTGCCAGCAGTGAGACAGGGCTGGTAGTGGGTGGCTACACCTTC
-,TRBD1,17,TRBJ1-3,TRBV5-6,CASSPRRDRSSGNTIYF,TGTGCCAGCAGCCCGCGCCGGGACAGGAGCTCTGGAAACACCATATATTTT
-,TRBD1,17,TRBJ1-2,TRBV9,CASSVVGGQGAMLVYTF,TGTGCCAGCAGCGTAGTTGGAGGACAGGGGGCGATGTTGGTCTACACCTTC
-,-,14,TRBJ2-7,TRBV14,CASSQLGISYEQYF,TGTGCCAGCAGCCAACTGGGCATCTCCTACGAGCAGTACTTC
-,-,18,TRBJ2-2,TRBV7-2,CASSLEDRPYQNTGELFF,TGTGCCAGCAGCTTAGAAGACAGACCCTACCAGAACACCGGGGAGCTGTTTTTT
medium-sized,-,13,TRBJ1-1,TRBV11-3,CASSFQEGGEAFF,TGTGCCAGCAGCTTCCAGGAGGGTGGTGAAGCTTTCTTT
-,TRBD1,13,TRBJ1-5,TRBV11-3,CASSETGDQPQHF,TGTGCCAGCAGCGAGACAGGGGATCAGCCCCAGCATTTT
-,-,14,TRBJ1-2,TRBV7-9,CASSTNDRFYGYTF,TGTGCCAGCAGCACTAACGACAGGTTCTATGGCTACACCTTC
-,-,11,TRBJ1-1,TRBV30,CAWSWGGEAFF,TGTGCCTGGAGCTGGGGGGGTGAAGCTTTCTTT
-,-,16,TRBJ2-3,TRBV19,CASSKMTGRSADTQYF,TGTGCCAGTAGTAAAATGACAGGAAGGAGTGCAGATACGCAGTATTTT
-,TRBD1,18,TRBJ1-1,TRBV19,CASSTSPHKQGLVTEAFF,TGTGCCAGTAGTACAAGTCCACATAAACAGGGGCTTGTTACTGAAGCTTTCTTT
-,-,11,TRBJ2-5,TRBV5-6,CASSSGGTQYF,TGTGCCAGCAGTTCCGGGGGGACCCAGTACTTC
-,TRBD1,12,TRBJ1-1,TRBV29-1,CSVHRGNTEAFF,TGCAGCGTTCACAGGGGTAACACTGAAGCTTTCTTT
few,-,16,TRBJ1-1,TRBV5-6,CASSSGTLSWNTEAFF,TGTGCCAGCAGCTCCGGGACATTGAGTTGGAACACTGAAGCTTTCTTT